This TCR beta chain derives from a study of naive and memory T cell subsets. An oligonucleotide containing a UMI was ligated to the 3' end of TCR cDNA. Whole blood, about 2.5 ml, came from adult healthy volunteers. Unsorted total RNA, roughly 1 to 1,100 ng, was DNase treated before reverse transcription. Four PCR rounds used nested alpha and beta constant region primers plus the SP2 primer. TCRdb used MiXCR to reprocess the 5' RACE reads, holding one entry per CDR3 protein. The repertoire has about 62,000 distinct CDR3 sequences, 8% of them found once; the top ten carry roughly 21%. CDR3 size: 15 residues. Trimming cost V 4 bases and J 2 bases, with 15 bases left between them. The germline gives CDR1 SNHLY, CDR2 FYNNEI.

This rearrangement joins TRBV2 to TRBJ2-7; D ambiguous. This clonotype originated in a female donor in good health. CDR3 loop: CASSGLTSSTYEQYF. In nucleotides, the CDR3 is TGTGCCAGCAGTGGACTTACCTCCTCCACCTACGAGCAGTACTTC.